This T cell receptor (beta chain) was sequenced for a study of blood T cell repertoires in COVID-19. Looking at the study overall: The samples span acute and convalescent COVID-19 from the United States, Italy and Spain.

In the source study's methods: Amplification of reference gene primers provided the estimated nucleated cell counts. Some clones are missing from TCRdb's copy, which holds only in-frame ones; the method was immunoSEQ multiplex PCR. The D gene and trimming were derived from the DNA, and the V and J assignments and clone size from that table. This repertoire shows some 50,000 clones, approximately 89% found once; its top ten account for 3.5%. The CDR3 has 13 amino acids. Germline CDR1 and CDR2: KGHSH and LQKENI. V lost 2 bases to trimming and J lost 6 bases, with 10 bases between them. The sequence came from a human donor in a cohort sampled during active COVID-19. Sequencing was performed on peripheral blood. The V call is TRBV18, the J call TRBJ1-1; the D gene is possibly TRBD1 (5 bases). CDR3 nucleotides: TGTGCCAGCTCACCAGGGGCAGAAGCTGAAGCTTTCTTT. This codes for CASSPGAEAEAFF.